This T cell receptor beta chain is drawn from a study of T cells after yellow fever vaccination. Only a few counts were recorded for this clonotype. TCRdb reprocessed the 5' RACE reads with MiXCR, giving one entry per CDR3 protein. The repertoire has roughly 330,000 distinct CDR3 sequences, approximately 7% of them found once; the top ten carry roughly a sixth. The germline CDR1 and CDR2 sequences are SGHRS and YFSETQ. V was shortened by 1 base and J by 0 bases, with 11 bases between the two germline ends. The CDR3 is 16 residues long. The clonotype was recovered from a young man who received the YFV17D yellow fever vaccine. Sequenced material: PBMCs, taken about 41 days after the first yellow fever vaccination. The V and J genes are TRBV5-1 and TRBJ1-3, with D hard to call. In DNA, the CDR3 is TGCGCCAGCAGCTTGTCCTCCTCTCTCTCTGGAAACACCATATATTTT. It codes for CASSLSSSLSGNTIYF.